Listed below are T cell receptor beta chains from one sample, sequenced in a study of regulatory T cells in long-lasting Graves disease. MiXCR was run by TCRdb on the multiplex PCR reads, yielding one entry per CDR3 protein. The repertoire holds 360,000 or so distinct CDR3 sequences, 16% seen once, with roughly 30% in the top ten. The same sample was also used in a study of T cells in Graves' hyperthyroidism and ophthalmopathy.

The source was peripheral blood mononuclear cells (PBMCs), collected at new diagnosis, from a patient treated with antithyroid drugs. The receptors derive from a man aged 40-49 years with Graves disease. Both conserved end residues are trimmed from each CDR3.

J gene: TRBJ1-1
V gene: TRBV18
CDR3 protein: ASLPLADTEAF

J gene: TRBJ1-5
V gene: TRBV2
CDR3 protein: ASTRGQRNQPQH

J gene: TRBJ2-4
V gene: TRBV3-1
CDR3 protein: ASRSDRVKNIQY

J gene: TRBJ2-3
V gene: TRBV28
CDR3 protein: ASITRGVYTDTQY

J gene: TRBJ1-1
V gene: TRBV5-6
CDR3 protein: ASSLAVMMPGVWRTEAF

J gene: TRBJ2-7
V gene: TRBV3-1
CDR3 protein: ASRRQGGNEQY

J gene: TRBJ1-5
V gene: TRBV24-1
CDR3 protein: ATSEGSFRPQH

J gene: TRBJ2-5
V gene: TRBV12-3/TRBV12-4
CDR3 protein: ASSLSTAGAQY

J gene: TRBJ1-2
V gene: TRBV2
CDR3 protein: ASIRGQGIGYGYT

J gene: TRBJ2-1
V gene: TRBV20-1
CDR3 protein: SARDLEGIYNEQF

J gene: TRBJ2-5
V gene: TRBV3-1
CDR3 protein: ASRQERDRVRWTQY

J gene: TRBJ2-1
V gene: TRBV7-9
CDR3 protein: AGFPDEQF

J gene: TRBJ1-2
V gene: TRBV2
CDR3 protein: ASRGGQGSYGYT

J gene: TRBJ2-7
V gene: TRBV7-8
CDR3 protein: ASSRTEVEQY

J gene: TRBJ2-1
V gene: TRBV24-1
CDR3 protein: ATSDFGGYNEQF

J gene: TRBJ1-5
V gene: TRBV20-1
CDR3 protein: SARGDNQPQH

J gene: TRBJ2-2
V gene: TRBV15
CDR3 protein: ATSRPYTGELF

J gene: TRBJ2-7
V gene: TRBV10-3
CDR3 protein: AISERTGDPYEQY

J gene: TRBJ2-3
V gene: TRBV29-1
CDR3 protein: STQGWSGTDTQY

J gene: TRBJ2-3
V gene: TRBV29-1
CDR3 protein: SVPVGGGLDTQY